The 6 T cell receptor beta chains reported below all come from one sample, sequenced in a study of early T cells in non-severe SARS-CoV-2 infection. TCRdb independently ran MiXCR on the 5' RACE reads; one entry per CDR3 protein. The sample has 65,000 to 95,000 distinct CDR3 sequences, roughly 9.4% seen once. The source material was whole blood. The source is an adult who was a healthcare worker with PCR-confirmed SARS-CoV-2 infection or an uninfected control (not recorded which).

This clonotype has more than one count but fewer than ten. In nucleotides, the CDR3 is TGTGCCAGCCTGACAGGGGAAAACTATGGCTACACCTTC. Translating it yields CASLTGENYGYTF. The chain joins TRBV28 to TRBJ1-2, with TRBD1 matching 8 bases. This CDR3 contains 13 residues. J was trimmed by 2 bases and V by 8 bases; bases with no gene match: 4. CDR1 and CDR2 (germline): MDHEN, SYDVKM.

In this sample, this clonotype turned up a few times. The CDR3, as DNA: TGCAGTGCTAGCTTGGGGGGACTAGCGGTTCAAGAGACCCAGTACTTC. Translated: CSASLGGLAVQETQYF. The chain carries TRBV20-1 and TRBJ2-5; 11 nucleotides line up with TRBD2. The CDR3 covers 16 residues. Per germline, CDR1 DFQATT and CDR2 SNEGSKA (reference sequence). Losses at the gene ends were 3 bases for V and 2 bases for J; bases not matched to a gene: 8.

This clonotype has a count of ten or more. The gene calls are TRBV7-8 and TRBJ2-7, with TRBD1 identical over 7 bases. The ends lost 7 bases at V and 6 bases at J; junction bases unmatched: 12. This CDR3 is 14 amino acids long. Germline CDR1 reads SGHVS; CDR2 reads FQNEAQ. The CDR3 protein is CASILTPGQSEQYF. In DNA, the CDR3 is TGTGCCAGCATCCTAACCCCGGGACAGTCCGAGCAGTACTTC.

This CDR3 reads CSASNSGSSYNEQFF. In DNA form, the CDR3 reads TGCAGTGCTTCAAATAGCGGAAGCTCCTACAATGAGCAGTTCTTC. V gene TRBV20-1 combines with J gene TRBJ2-1, with D possibly matching TRBD2 (6 bases). Trimming took 5 bases from V and 0 from J, leaving 14 bases between them. This CDR3 has 15 amino acids. Germline V gene data show CDR1 as DFQATT and CDR2 as SNEGSKA (reference sequence).

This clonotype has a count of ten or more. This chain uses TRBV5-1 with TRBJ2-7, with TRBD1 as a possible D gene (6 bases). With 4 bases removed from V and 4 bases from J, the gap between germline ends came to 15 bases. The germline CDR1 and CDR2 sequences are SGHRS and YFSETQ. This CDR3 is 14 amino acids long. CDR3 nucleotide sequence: TGCGCCAGCAGCCCCCGCCCAGGGGAGTACGAGCAGTACTTC. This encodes CASSPRPGEYEQYF.

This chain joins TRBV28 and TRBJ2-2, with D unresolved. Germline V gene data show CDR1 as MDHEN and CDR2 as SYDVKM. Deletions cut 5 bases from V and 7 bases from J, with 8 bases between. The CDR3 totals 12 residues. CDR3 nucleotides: TGTGCCAGCAGTCCCCTCTTCGGGGAGCTGTTTTTT. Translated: CASSPLFGELFF.